These 27 T cell receptor beta chains came from one sample sequenced in a study of spatial heterogeneity in lung cancer. One entry per CDR3 protein results from TCRdb running MiXCR on the 5' RACE reads. The sample lists 90,000 to 95,000 distinct CDR3 sequences; 9.5% to 15% were seen once. This sample's time point: sample taken at primary tumor resection. The authors sequenced whole RNA from tumor, nontumor lung or frozen PBMC without sorting. The source was PBMCs, collected at surgery. The origin of the receptors is a male donor with early-stage non-small cell lung cancer.

This clonotype was detected a few times. The V call is TRBV7-2, the J call TRBJ2-7; D is undetermined. The CDR3 totals 12 residues. Germline CDR1 SGHTA, CDR2 FQGNSA. Trimming took 3 bases from V and 3 from J, leaving 6 bases between them. The CDR3 here is CASSLVRYEQYF. CDR3 coding DNA: TGTGCCAGCAGCTTGGTACGCTACGAGCAGTACTTC. The full variable domain, in which reference TRBV7-2 and TRBJ2-7 provide the parts outside the CDR3, is GAGVSQSPSNKVTEKGKDVELRCDPISGHTALYWYRQSLGQGLEFLIYFQGNSAPDKSGLPSDRFSAERTGGSVSTLTIQRTQQEDSAVYLCASSLVRYEQYFGPGTRLTVT.

This clonotype showed up just once. Likely a read error: the CDR3 ends without its conserved phenylalanine or tryptophan. The chain combines TRBV19 with TRBJ1-2; TRBD1 matches at 7 bases. Germline V gene sequence: CDR1 LNHDA, CDR2 SQIVND (reference sequence). Trimming removed 6 bases from V and 5 bases from J; junction bases left unmatched: 3. This CDR3 is built from 12 residues. The CDR3 reads CASRTTGYGYTY. In nucleotides, the CDR3 is TGTGCCAGTAGGACGACAGGGTATGGCTACACCTAC.

This clonotype was seen only a few times. The rearrangement links TRBV29-1 to TRBJ2-7; D perhaps matches TRBD2 (6 bases). V was clipped by 6 bases and J by 1 base, with 13 bases between them. The CDR3 consists of 13 residues. Germline V lookup: CDR1 SQVTM, CDR2 ANQGSEA. For the CDR3, the DNA is TGCAGCGTCGCTGGGACTGGATCCTACGAGCAGTACTTC. Amino acids: CSVAGTGSYEQYF.

This clonotype showed up just a few times. V usage is TRBV6-5 and J usage is TRBJ2-5; 9 nucleotides line up with TRBD2. Germline CDR1 MNHEY, CDR2 SVGAGI. V gave up 0 bases and J gave up 6 bases; unmatched junction bases: 5. The CDR3 runs to 15 residues. The CDR3 here is CASSYSSASGKTQYF. The CDR3 DNA reads TGTGCCAGCAGTTACTCGAGCGCTAGCGGGAAGACCCAGTACTTC.

This clonotype was picked up a small number of times. This chain uses TRBV7-9 with TRBJ2-7; unclear D gene. V was pared by 0 bases and J by 3 bases, with 9 bases between. The CDR3 sequence is 14 residues long. The germline V gene has CDR1 SEHNR and CDR2 FQNEAQ (reference sequence). This CDR3 reads CASSLASGFYEQYF. CDR3 DNA sequence: TGTGCCAGCAGCTTAGCGTCTGGGTTCTACGAGCAGTACTTC.

This clonotype was detected ten times or more. The chain combines TRBV20-1 with TRBJ2-1; possible D gene TRBD2, 5 bases. CDR3 length: 13 residues. Germline V gene data show CDR1 as DFQATT and CDR2 as SNEGSKA (reference sequence). With 3 bases removed from V and 6 bases from J, the gap between germline ends came to 12 bases. CDR3 protein: CSASGEKGNEQFF. The CDR3 nucleotides read TGCAGTGCTAGCGGGGAAAAGGGCAATGAGCAGTTCTTC.

The chain couples TRBV7-2 to TRBJ2-3; perhaps TRBD2 as D (6 bases). Trimming pared 5 bases from V and 7 bases from J, leaving 16 bases between. CDR1 and CDR2 from the germline V gene are SGHTA and FQGNSA. The CDR3 sequence is 14 residues long. The CDR3 loop reads CASSPKPGDHTQYF. CDR3 sequence (DNA): TGTGCCAGCAGCCCCAAACCGGGGGACCATACGCAGTATTTT.

This sequence joins TRBV27 and TRBJ2-1, with TRBD2 identical over 14 bases. The V gene's germline CDR1 is MNHEY and CDR2 SMNVEV (reference sequence). J lost 10 bases, V lost 5 bases, and 7 bases had no gene match. This CDR3 is 15 amino acids long. Written as DNA, the CDR3 is TGTGCCAGCAGTCCGGGACTAGCGGGAGCGAGCGAGCAGTTCTTC. Protein product: CASSPGLAGASEQFF.

This clonotype came up a few times. This chain links TRBV20-1 with TRBJ2-1; D is undetermined. Trimming took off 0 bases at V and 6 bases at J, with 18 bases between the two ends. Germline values: CDR1 DFQATT, CDR2 SNEGSKA (reference sequence). CDR3 length: 16 residues. The CDR3 reads CSAREPSRSSTNEQFF. The CDR3 DNA is TGCAGTGCTAGAGAACCGTCGCGGAGTAGCACCAATGAGCAGTTCTTC.

In this sample, this clonotype turned up many times. J is TRBJ2-3 and V is TRBV5-5; 9 bases align to TRBD1. The CDR3 is made up of 15 amino acids. Per germline, CDR1 SGHKS and CDR2 YYEKEE (reference sequence). Germline trimming cut 3 bases from V and 1 base from J; bases unmatched to any gene: 3. CDR3 in amino acids: CASSSRDRGTDTQYF. Here the CDR3 DNA reads TGTGCCAGCAGCTCCCGGGACAGGGGCACAGATACGCAGTATTTT.

This clonotype has a count of ten or more. V and J are TRBV7-9 and TRBJ2-3, with 9 bases aligning to TRBD1. The CDR3 loop spans 14 amino acids. Germline V gene sequence: CDR1 SEHNR, CDR2 FQNEAQ (reference sequence). Trimming cost V 5 bases and J 3 bases; bases outside gene matches: 3. The DNA for the CDR3 is TGTGCCAGCAGCCCACAGGGGGCTACAGATACGCAGTATTTT. The encoded protein is CASSPQGATDTQYF.

This clonotype was counted at least ten times. V and J are TRBV5-6 and TRBJ2-1; 9 bases agree with TRBD1. Germline lookup yields CDR1 SGHDT and CDR2 YYEEEE. CDR3 length: 17 amino acids. Unmatched junction bases numbered 9, after V lost 0 bases and J lost 5 bases. CDR3 nucleotides: TGTGCCAGCAGCTTGGGAACCGGGACAGGGATCCACAATGAGCAGTTCTTC. Protein sequence: CASSLGTGTGIHNEQFF.

The V call is TRBV27, the J call TRBJ2-7; 11 bases fit TRBD2. J gave up 3 bases and V 6 bases, and 7 bases lay outside the gene matches. The CDR3 sequence is 15 residues long. Germline CDR1 and CDR2: MNHEY and SMNVEV (reference sequence). Here the CDR3 reads CASRPTSGSLYEQYF. CDR3 DNA: TGTGCCAGCAGACCAACTAGCGGGAGCCTCTACGAGCAGTACTTC.

This clonotype has just a few counts. CDR3 in amino acids: CASSLTPGLASTDTQYF. The CDR3 bases are TGTGCCAGCAGCTTAACCCCGGGACTGGCGTCCACAGATACGCAGTATTTT. The V gene is TRBV7-9, the J gene TRBJ2-3; possible D gene TRBD2, 6 bases. V lost 2 bases and J lost 2, with 17 bases in between. Per germline, CDR1 SEHNR and CDR2 FQNEAQ (reference sequence). The CDR3 has 17 residues.

V gene TRBV6-2 or TRBV6-3 combines with J gene TRBJ2-3; D not certain. V lost 9 bases and J 4 bases, leaving 14 bases between the germline ends. Germline values: CDR1 MNHEY, CDR2 SVGEGT. The CDR3 runs 13 residues. The DNA for the CDR3 is TGTGCCAGGAGCCTGGAGTTTGCAGATACGCAGTATTTT. Its protein is CARSLEFADTQYF.

This clonotype was seen a handful of times. The chain recombines TRBV3-1 with TRBJ2-1, with D unclear. The CDR3 runs 15 residues. V shed 2 bases and J shed 6 bases, with 14 bases lying between them. Germline assignment: CDR1 LGHDT and CDR2 YNNKEL (reference sequence). The CDR3 sequence: CASSQSVDSLNEQFF. Written as DNA, the CDR3 is TGTGCCAGCAGCCAATCCGTCGACTCTCTCAATGAGCAGTTCTTC.

This clonotype was detected many times. The chain is built from TRBV12-3 or TRBV12-4 and TRBJ2-1; 7 nucleotides line up with TRBD2. Germline trimming cut 6 bases from V and 10 bases from J; bases unmatched to any gene: 9. The CDR3 runs 13 residues. Here the CDR3 DNA reads TGTGCCAGCAGGACATCTAGCGGCCAAGAGCAGTTCTTC. Amino acid sequence: CASRTSSGQEQFF.

V and J are TRBV24-1 and TRBJ1-2; 8 nucleotides agree with TRBD1. With V trimmed by 4 bases and J by 5 bases, 5 bases remained unmatched. The CDR3 totals 14 residues. CDR1 and CDR2 from the germline V gene are KGHDR and SFDVKD. CDR3 DNA: TGTGCCACCAGTGAGGGACAGGAACTATATGGCTACACCTTC. Translated, it gives CATSEGQELYGYTF.

In this sample, this clonotype turned up a few times. The chain has TRBV6-1 and TRBJ2-7, with D hard to call. V gave up 6 bases and J gave up 3 bases, with 18 bases separating them. This CDR3 has 15 amino acids. The V gene's germline CDR1 is MNHNS and CDR2 SASEGT. The CDR3 nucleotides are TGTGCCAGCAGACTCCAGGCCATAGGGATCTACGAGCAGTACTTC. Residues: CASRLQAIGIYEQYF.

This chain connects TRBV9 to TRBJ2-1; 12 bases agree with TRBD2. This CDR3 region has 15 residues. The junction had 4 bases not matched to a gene; V was cut back by 0 bases and J by 9 bases. Germline lookup yields CDR1 SGDLS and CDR2 YYNGEE. Written as DNA, the CDR3 is TGTGCCAGCAGCGTAGAGGCTAGCGGGAGGGGTGAGCAGTTCTTC. Residues: CASSVEASGRGEQFF.

This clonotype showed up many times. This chain uses TRBV6-4 with TRBJ2-7; no reliable D call. This CDR3 is 13 amino acids long. Per the germline V gene, CDR1 is MRHNA and CDR2 is SNTAGT. V lost 2 bases, J lost 9 bases, and 14 bases lay in between. The CDR3 loop is CASSDRTNRRQYF. The CDR3 coding sequence is TGTGCCAGCAGTGACCGGACCAACCGTAGGCAGTACTTC.

This clonotype has a handful of counts. The chain has TRBV28 and TRBJ1-5; D gene uncertain. The germline CDR1 and CDR2 sequences are MDHEN and SYDVKM. The germline V and J ends were trimmed by 7 bases and 6 bases, with 10 bases remaining between them. The CDR3 runs to 12 residues. The CDR3 DNA is TGTGCCAGCAAGTCGCGGTTTCAGCCCCAGCATTTT. It codes for CASKSRFQPQHF.

CDR3 nucleotides: TGTGCCAGCAGTCCTATAGCGGGGGGGAGCACAGATACGCAGTATTTT. This translates into CASSPIAGGSTDTQYF. The rearrangement links TRBV7-2 to TRBJ2-3; 11 nucleotides agree with TRBD2. Germline V gene data show CDR1 as SGHTA and CDR2 as FQGNSA. The junction had 5 bases not matched to a gene; V was cut back by 6 bases and J by 0 bases. CDR3 size: 16 residues. The full variable domain, its missing parts supplied by reference TRBV7-2 and TRBJ2-3, is GAGVSQSPSNKVTEKGKDVELRCDPISGHTALYWYRQSLGQGLEFLIYFQGNSAPDKSGLPSDRFSAERTGGSVSTLTIQRTQQEDSAVYLCASSPIAGGSTDTQYFGPGTRLTVL.

In this sample, this clonotype turned up a few times. The chain links TRBV7-2 to TRBJ1-3; 10 nucleotides line up with TRBD1. V lost 1 base and J lost 1; bases outside the gene matches: 1. The germline CDR1 and CDR2 sequences are SGHTA and FQGNSA. CDR3 length: 16 amino acids. As DNA, the CDR3 is TGTGCCAGCAGCTTAGGGACAGGGGGATCTGGAAACACCATATATTTT. This sequence encodes CASSLGTGGSGNTIYF.

This rearrangement joins TRBV6-2 or TRBV6-3 to TRBJ1-5; no reliable D call. The CDR3 totals 14 residues. The germline V gene has CDR1 MNHEY and CDR2 SVGEGT. Trimming left V 7 bases short and J 2 bases short, with 12 bases between. Written as DNA, the CDR3 is TGTGCCAGCATCGGGTTGCACGGCAATCAGCCCCAGCATTTT. This sequence encodes CASIGLHGNQPQHF.

The V gene is TRBV29-1, the J gene TRBJ2-1; D is undetermined. V lost 4 bases, J lost 10 bases, and 8 bases lay in between. The CDR3 consists of 10 residues. CDR1 and CDR2 (germline): SQVTM, ANQGSEA. This CDR3 is CSVVLWEQFF. CDR3 coding DNA: TGCAGCGTTGTTCTCTGGGAGCAGTTCTTC.

A few counts support this clonotype. V is TRBV12-3 or TRBV12-4 and J is TRBJ2-5; D gene ambiguous. The CDR3 is made up of 14 amino acids. V lost 6 bases and J 6 bases, leaving 17 bases between the germline ends. This chain's CDR3 is CASSYTDVGKTQYF. For the CDR3, the DNA is TGTGCCAGCAGCTACACGGACGTAGGGAAGACCCAGTACTTC.